This T cell receptor (beta chain) is from a study of Graves' ophthalmopathy and Graves' hyperthyroidism. Physicians reached a diagnosis by relying on clinical symptoms, serum thyroxine, TRAb, thyroid ultrasound and orbital computed tomography. Beta-chain TCR CDR3 regions were amplified from RNA transcripts. HTBI primers were used in a first-round RT-PCR, which preceded a second-round multiplex PCR. TCRdb reprocessed the multiplex PCR reads via MiXCR and lists one record per CDR3 protein. The sample lists a few hundred thousand distinct CDR3 sequences, about 35% seen once, with over 3.5% in the top ten. Whole-study findings and limits: From stable hyperthyroidism, ophthalmopathy was separated by a 13-signature model with about 88% sensitivity and roughly 84% specificity.

Ten or more counts support this clonotype. Its matching antigen is unknown. The V segment lost 0 bases and the J segment 0 bases; nucleotides outside the gene matches: 5. This CDR3 spans 15 amino acids. Germline assignment: CDR1 DFQATT and CDR2 SNEGSKA (reference sequence). The gene calls are TRBV20-1 and TRBJ2-7; 7 bases match TRBD2. Sample: peripheral blood or thyroid tissue (not recorded which). This TCR was sampled from an adult man with Graves' hyperthyroidism. CDR3 DNA: TGCAGTGCTAGAGATGGAGCTAGCGGCTCCTACGAGCAGTACTTC. It codes for CSARDGASGSYEQYF.